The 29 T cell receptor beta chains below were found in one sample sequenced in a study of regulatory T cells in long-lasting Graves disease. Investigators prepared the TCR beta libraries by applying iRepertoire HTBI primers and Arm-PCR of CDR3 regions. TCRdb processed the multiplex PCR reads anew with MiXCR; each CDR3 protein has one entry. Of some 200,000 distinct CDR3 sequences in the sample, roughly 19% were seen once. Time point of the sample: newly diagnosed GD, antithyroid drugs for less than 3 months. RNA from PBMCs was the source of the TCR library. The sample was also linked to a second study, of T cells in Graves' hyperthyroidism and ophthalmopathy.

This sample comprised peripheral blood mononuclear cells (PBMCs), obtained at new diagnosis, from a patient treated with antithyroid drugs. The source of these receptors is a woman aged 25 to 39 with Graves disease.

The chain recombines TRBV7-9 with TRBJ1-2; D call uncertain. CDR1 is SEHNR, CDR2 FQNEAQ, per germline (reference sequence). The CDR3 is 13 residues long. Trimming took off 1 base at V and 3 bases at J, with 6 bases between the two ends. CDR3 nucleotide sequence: TGTGCCAGCAGCTTAGGCGAGTACTATGGCTACACCTTC. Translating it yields CASSLGEYYGYTF.

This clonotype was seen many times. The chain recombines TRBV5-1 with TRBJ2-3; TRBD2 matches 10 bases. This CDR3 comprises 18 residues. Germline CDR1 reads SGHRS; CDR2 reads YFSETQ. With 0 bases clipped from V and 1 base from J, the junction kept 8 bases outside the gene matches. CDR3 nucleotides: TGCGCCAGCAGCTTGGGGACTAGCGGACCTCCCCGCACAGATACGCAGTATTTT. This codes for CASSLGTSGPPRTDTQYF.

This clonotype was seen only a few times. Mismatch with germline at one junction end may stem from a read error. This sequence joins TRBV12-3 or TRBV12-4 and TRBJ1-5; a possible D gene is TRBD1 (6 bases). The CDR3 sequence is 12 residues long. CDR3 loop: CASSSGPQGREF. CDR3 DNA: TGTGCCAGCAGTTCTGGCCCACAGGGAAGGGAATTT.

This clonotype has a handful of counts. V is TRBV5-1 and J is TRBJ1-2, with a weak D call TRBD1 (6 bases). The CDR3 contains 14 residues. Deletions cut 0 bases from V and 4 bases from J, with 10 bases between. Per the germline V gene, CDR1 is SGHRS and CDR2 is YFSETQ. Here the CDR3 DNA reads TGCGCCAGCAGCTTGGCCGTCAGGGGCTATGGCTACACCTTC. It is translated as CASSLAVRGYGYTF.

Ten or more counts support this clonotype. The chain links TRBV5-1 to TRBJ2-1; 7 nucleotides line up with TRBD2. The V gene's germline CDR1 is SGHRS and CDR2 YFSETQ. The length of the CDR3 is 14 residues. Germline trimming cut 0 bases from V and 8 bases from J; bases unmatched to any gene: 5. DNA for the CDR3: TGCGCCAGCAGCTTGGTTCTAGCGGACGATGAGCAGTTCTTC. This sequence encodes CASSLVLADDEQFF.

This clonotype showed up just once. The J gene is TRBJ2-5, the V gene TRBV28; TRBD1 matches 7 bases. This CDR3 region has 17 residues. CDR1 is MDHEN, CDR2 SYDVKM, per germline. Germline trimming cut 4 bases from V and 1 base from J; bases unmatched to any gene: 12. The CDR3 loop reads CASSSLVVGTVQETQYF. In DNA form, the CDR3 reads TGTGCCAGCAGTTCCCTCGTTGTGGGGACAGTCCAAGAGACCCAGTACTTC.

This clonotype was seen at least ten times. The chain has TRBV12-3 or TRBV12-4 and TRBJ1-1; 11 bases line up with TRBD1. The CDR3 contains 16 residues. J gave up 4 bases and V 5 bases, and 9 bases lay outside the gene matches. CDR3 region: CASSPRAGTGGTEAFF. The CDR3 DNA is TGTGCCAGCAGTCCCCGTGCCGGGACAGGGGGCACTGAAGCTTTCTTT.

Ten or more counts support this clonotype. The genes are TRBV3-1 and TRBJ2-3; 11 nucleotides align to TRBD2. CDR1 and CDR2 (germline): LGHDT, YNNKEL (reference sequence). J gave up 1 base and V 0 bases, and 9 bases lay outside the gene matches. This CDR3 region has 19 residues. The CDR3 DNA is TGTGCCAGCAGCCAAGATCTAGCGGGGGGAGGGGGAGGCACAGATACGCAGTATTTT. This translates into CASSQDLAGGGGGTDTQYF.

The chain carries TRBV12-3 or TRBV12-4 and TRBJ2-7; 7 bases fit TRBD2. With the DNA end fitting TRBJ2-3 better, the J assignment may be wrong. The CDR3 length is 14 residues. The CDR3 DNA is TGTGCCAGCAGTCCTTCGGGGGGTAGGGATACGCAGTATTTT. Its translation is CASSPSGGRDTQYF.

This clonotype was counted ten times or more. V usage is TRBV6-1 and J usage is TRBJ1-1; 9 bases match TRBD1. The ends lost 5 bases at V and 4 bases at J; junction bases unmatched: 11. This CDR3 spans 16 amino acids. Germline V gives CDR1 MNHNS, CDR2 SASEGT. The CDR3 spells CASSTLPGQGSTEAFF. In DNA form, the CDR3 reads TGTGCCAGCAGTACCCTTCCGGGACAGGGTTCCACTGAAGCTTTCTTT.

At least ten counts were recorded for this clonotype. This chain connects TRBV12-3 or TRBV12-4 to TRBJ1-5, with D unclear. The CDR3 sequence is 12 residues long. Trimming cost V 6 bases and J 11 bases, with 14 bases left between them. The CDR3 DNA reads TGTGCCAGCAGCCGAGAGGGCACAGCCCAGCATTTT. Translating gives CASSREGTAQHF.

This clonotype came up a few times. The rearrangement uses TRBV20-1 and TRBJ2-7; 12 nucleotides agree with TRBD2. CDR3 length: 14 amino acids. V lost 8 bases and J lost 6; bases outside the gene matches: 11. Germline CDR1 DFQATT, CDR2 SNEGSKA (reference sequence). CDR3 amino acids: CSYETSGSIGEQYF. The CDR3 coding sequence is TGCAGTTATGAGACTAGCGGGAGCATTGGCGAGCAGTACTTC.

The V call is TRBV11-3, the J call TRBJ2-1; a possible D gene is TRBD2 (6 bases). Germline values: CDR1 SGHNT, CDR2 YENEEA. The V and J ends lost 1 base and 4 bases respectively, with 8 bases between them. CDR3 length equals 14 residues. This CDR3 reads CASSLGDFYNEQFF. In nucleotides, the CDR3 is TGTGCCAGCAGCTTAGGGGACTTTTACAATGAGCAGTTCTTC. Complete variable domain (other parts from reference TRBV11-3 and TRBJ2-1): EAGVVQSPRYKIIEKKQPVAFWCNPISGHNTLYWYLQNLGQGPELLIRYENEEAVDDSQLPKDRFSAERLKGVDSTLKIQPAELGDSAVYLCASSLGDFYNEQFFGPGTRLTVL.

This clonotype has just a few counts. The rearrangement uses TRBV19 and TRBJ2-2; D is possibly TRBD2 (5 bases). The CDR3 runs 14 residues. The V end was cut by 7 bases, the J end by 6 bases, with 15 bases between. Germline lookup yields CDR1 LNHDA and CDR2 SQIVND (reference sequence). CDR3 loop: CASTAGPGSGELFF. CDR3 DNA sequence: TGTGCCAGTACGGCAGGCCCGGGGTCCGGGGAGCTGTTTTTT.

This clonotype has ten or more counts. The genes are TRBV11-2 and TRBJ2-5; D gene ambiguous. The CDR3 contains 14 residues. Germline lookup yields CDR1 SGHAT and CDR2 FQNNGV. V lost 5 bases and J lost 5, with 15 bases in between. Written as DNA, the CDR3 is TGTGCCAGCAGCCGAAGTTCCTTCGGGGAGACCCAGTACTTC. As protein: CASSRSSFGETQYF.

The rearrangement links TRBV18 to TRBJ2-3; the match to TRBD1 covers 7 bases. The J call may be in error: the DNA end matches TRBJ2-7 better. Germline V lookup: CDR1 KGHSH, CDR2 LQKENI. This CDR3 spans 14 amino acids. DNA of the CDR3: TGTGCCAGCTCTACCGGACAGGTAACCTACGAGCAGTACTTC. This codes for CASSTGQVTYEQYF.

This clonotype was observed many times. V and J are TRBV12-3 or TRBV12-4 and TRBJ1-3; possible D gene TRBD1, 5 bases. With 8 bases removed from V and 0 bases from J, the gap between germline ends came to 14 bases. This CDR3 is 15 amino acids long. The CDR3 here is CASSRQKFSGNTIYF. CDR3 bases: TGTGCCAGCTCACGACAGAAATTCTCTGGAAACACCATATATTTT.

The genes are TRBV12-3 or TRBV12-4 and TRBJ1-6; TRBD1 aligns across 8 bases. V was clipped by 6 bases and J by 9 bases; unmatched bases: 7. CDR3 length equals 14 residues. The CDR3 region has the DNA TGTGCCAGCAGCCGACAGGGGTTAGGTTCACCCCTCCACTTT. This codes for CASSRQGLGSPLHF.

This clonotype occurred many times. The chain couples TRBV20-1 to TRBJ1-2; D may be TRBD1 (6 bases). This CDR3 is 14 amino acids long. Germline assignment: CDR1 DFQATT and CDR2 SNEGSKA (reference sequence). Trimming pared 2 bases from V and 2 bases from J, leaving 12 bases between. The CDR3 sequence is CSARPGHKNYGYTF. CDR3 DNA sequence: TGCAGTGCTAGACCGGGACATAAAAACTATGGCTACACCTTC.

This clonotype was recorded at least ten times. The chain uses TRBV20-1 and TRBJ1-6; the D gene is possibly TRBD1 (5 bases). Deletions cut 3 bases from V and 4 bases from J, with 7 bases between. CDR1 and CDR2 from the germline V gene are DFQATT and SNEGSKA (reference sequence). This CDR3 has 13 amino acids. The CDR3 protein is CSASGGYNSPLHF. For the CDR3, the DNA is TGCAGTGCTAGTGGGGGGTATAATTCACCCCTCCACTTT.

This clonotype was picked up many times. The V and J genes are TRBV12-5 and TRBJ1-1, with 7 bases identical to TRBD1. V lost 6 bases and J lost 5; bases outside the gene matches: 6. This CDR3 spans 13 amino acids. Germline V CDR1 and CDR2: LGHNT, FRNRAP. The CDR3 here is CASGTGAGTEAFF. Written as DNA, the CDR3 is TGTGCTAGTGGAACAGGGGCGGGAACTGAAGCTTTCTTT.

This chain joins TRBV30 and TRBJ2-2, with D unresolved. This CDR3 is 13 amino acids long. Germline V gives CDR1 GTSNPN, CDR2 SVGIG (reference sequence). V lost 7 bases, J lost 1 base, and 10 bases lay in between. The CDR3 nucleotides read TGTGCCTCCGCGGAACAGAACACCGGGGAGCTGTTTTTT. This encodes CASAEQNTGELFF. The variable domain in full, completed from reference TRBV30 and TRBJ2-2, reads SQTIHQWPATLVQPVGSPLSLECTVEGTSNPNLYWYRQAAGRGLQLLFYSVGIGQISSEVPQNLSASRPQDRQFILSSKKLLLSDSGFYLCASAEQNTGELFFGEGSRLTVL.

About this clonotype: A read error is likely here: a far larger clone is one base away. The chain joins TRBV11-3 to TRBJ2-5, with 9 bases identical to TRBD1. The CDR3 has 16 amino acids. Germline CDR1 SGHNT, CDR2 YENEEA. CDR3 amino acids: CASRGTGSHYQETQSF. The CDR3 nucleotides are TGTGCCAGCAGGGGGACAGGGTCTCACTACCAAGAGACCCAGTCCTTC.

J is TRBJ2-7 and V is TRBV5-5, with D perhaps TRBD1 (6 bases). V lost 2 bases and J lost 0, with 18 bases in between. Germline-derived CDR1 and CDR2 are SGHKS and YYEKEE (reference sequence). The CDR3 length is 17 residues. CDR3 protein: CASSLRSGTLSSYEQYF. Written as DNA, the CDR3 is TGTGCCAGCAGCTTACGTTCCGGGACATTGAGCTCCTACGAGCAGTACTTC.

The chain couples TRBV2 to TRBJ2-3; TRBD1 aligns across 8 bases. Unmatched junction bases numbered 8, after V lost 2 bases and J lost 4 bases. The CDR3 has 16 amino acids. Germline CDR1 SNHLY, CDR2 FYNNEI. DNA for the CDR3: TGTGCCAGCAGTGAAAGGGCAGGGGGCCTTGCAGATACGCAGTATTTT. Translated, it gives CASSERAGGLADTQYF.

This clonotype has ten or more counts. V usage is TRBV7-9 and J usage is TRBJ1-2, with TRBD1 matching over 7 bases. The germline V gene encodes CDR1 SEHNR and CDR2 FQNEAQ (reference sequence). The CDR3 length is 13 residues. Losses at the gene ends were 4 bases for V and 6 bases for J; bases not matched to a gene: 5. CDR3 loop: CASSSGTVHGYTF. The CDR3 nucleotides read TGTGCCAGCAGCTCCGGGACAGTCCATGGCTACACCTTC. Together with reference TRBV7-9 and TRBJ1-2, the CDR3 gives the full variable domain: DTGVSQNPRHKITKRGQNVTFRCDPISEHNRLYWYRQTLGQGPEFLTYFQNEAQLEKSRLLSDRFSAERPKGSFSTLEIQRTEQGDSAMYLCASSSGTVHGYTFGSGTRLTVV.

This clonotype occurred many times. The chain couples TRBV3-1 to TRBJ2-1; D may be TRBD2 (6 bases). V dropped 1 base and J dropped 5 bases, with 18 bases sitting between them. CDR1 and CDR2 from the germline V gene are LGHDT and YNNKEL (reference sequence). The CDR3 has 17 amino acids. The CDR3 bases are TGTGCCAGCAGCCAAGTACGTCCTAGCGCAATGAACAATGAGCAGTTCTTC. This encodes CASSQVRPSAMNNEQFF.

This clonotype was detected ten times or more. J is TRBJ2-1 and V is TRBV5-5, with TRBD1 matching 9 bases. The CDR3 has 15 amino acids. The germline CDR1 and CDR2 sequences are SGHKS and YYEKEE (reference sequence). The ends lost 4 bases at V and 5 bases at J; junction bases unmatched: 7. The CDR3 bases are TGTGCCAGCAGCGTCGGGACAGGGTTGGACAATGAGCAGTTCTTC. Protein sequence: CASSVGTGLDNEQFF.

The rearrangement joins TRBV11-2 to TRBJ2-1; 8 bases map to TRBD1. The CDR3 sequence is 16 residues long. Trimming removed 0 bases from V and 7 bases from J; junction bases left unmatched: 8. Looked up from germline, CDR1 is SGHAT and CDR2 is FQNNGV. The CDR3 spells CASSLDRQGAGNEQFF. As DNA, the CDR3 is TGTGCCAGCAGCTTAGATCGGCAGGGGGCAGGTAATGAGCAGTTCTTC.